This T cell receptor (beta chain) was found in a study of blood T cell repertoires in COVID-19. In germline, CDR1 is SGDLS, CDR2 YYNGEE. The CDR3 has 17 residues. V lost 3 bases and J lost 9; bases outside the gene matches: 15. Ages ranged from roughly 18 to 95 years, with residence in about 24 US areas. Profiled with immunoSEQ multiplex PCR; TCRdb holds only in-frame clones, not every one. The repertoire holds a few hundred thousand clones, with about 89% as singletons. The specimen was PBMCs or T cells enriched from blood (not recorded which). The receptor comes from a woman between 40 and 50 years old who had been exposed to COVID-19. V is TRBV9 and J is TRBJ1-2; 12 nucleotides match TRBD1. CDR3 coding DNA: TGTGCCAGCAGCGCTCCGGGACAGGGGGCGCGTGCATACCGCTACACCTTC. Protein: CASSAPGQGARAYRYTF.